This T cell receptor (beta chain) is from a study of shared clonotypes between healthy human individuals (TCRdb year 2020). A note on the overall study: Three men and a couple of women, aged 18 to 49 years, made up the cohort. To increase sequencing depth and limit assay-specific biases, different laboratories used diverse techniques to prepare libraries and sequence TCR repertoires. The study deeply sequenced blood TCR repertoires of several healthy adults to estimate repertoire size and the extent of clonotype sharing between individuals. Per donor, three plates each were used for CD4 naive and CD4 memory, two for CD8 naive, and one for CD8 memory. Each donor's leukapheresis produced roughly between about 0.8 and 8.9 billion PBMCs.

The germline V gene specifies SQVTM as CDR1 and ANQGSEA as CDR2. The V end loses 3 bases and the J end loses 0 bases, and a stretch of 8 bases separates them. The CDR3 covers 13 residues, taking in both the cysteine and the phenylalanine. Only the CDR3 part of the read is kept: 39 bases, read in frame from the first base. Results the study describes overall, beyond this receptor: Incomplete sequencing was indicated by rarefaction of sorted-subset datasets, despite the large sequencing depth. Estimated clonotype richness was generally larger for naive than for memory subsets. Sampling was restricted to blood, and TCR repertoires in tissues likely differ from the TCR repertoires found in blood. Pairwise subsampling led to the expectation that sequencing depth would affect the degree of clonotype sharing among donors. Because the study included only a small number of donors, the genetic and exposure-history diversity represented was limited. About 5% of naive CD4, around 3.6% of naive CD8, approximately 2.2% of memory CD4, and about 0.4% of memory CD8 clonotypes were shared across four donors. Higher generation probabilities were observed for clonotypes shared by all four sorted-subset donors than for non-shared clonotypes.

As to this clone: No cognate antigen has been identified for it. The record has no base qualities; no much larger clone is one base away.

Using the deep immunoSEQ assay, TCR CDR3 regions were amplified from genomic DNA by multiplex PCR. For each cell subset, the extracted genomic DNA was distributed evenly across all wells of several immunoSEQ 96-well plates, and each plate served as one replicate. Each replicate PCR for sorted subsets received approximately 220 ng genomic DNA, equal to tens of thousands of T cell genomes. Purified libraries were measured with a Qubit 3.0 fluorometer, size-checked on a Bioanalyzer 2100, and measured again with the KAPA Library Quantification kit. A separate single-read 150-cycle Illumina NextSeq 550 flow cell was used to sequence each immunoSEQ 96-well plate. As for the authors' bioinformatics: Because the immunoSEQ output included only junctional sequences and no quality scores, the filtering could not be the same as the filtering used for full-length reads. To assign V/J genes and CDR3, sequences were annotated using PyIR, a Python wrapper for IgBLAST v1.9, with IMGT germline references. Any read was removed if the V/J assignment was weak (E-value above 1e-6), the CDR3 was missing, or the read contained stop codons, out-of-frame junctions, or ambiguous translated residues. V3J clonotypes were defined by identical inferred V gene, J gene, and CDR3 amino acid sequence. To compute the percentage overlap between repertoires, the number of shared unique clonotypes was divided by the size of the smaller repertoire. Repertoire richness was assessed with RTK rarefaction, the Chao1 estimator, and Recon v2.1 estimates of unobserved clonotypes. OLGA was used to compute generation probabilities for all TCRbeta clonotypes that the gDNA method yielded from a few donors. As stored in TCRdb, this immuneACCESS dataset retains in-frame rearrangements with V and J assigned. A fraction of the clones does not appear; measured against another copy, unresolved V genes explain less than half of the discrepancy, and the remainder lacks a known reason. V, J and clone size derive from that table, while D and trimming were established from the DNA sequence. A total of roughly 890,000 clones appear in this sample, nearly 95% of them only once. Around 24% of the sample is taken by the ten largest.

For the CD8 naive samples, CD45RO-negative cells were positively selected for CCR7, yielding a CD45RA+CCR7+ population from which TemRA cells were excluded. The donors were healthy, HIV-negative adults with no recently reported acute infections or vaccinations. All donors were Caucasian adults living in Nashville, Tennessee, USA. Blood was obtained by leukapheresis, after which PBMCs were separated by Ficoll-Histopaque density gradient centrifugation and cryopreserved in liquid nitrogen vapor phase. Purity and quantity of every magnetically sorted T cell population were checked by analytical flow cytometry. From each sorted fraction, genomic DNA was isolated and quantified by UV absorbance on a Nanodrop 2000c.

The TCR comes from a man aged 25 to 40 in good health. The rearrangement joined TRBV29-1 to TRBJ1-1; no D segment can be confidently identified. Source material: naive CD8+ T cells sorted from blood. The sample's cell subset or site label is to be understood as: CD45RA+CCR7+. The CDR3 region reads CSVDSRMNTEAFF. The DNA reads TGCAGCGTTGATAGCAGGATGAACACTGAAGCTTTCTTT. With all but the CDR3 taken from the reference TRBV29-1 and TRBJ1-1 genes, the full variable domain is: SAVISQKPSRDICQRGTSLTIQCQVDSQVTMMFWYRQQPGQSLTLIATANQGSEATYESGFVIDKFPISRPNLTFSTLTVSNMSPEDSSIYLCSVDSRMNTEAFFGQGTRLTVV.